This T cell receptor (beta chain) was retrieved from a study of cytomegalovirus exposure and HLA in healthy donors. It was with 60 Vbeta and 13 Jbeta primers that the PCR ran. The assay was immunoSEQ multiplex PCR, and TCRdb's table has in-frame clones only and misses some. Of about 170,000 clones listed, around 80% are singletons. This clone occurred once. Germline trimming cut 4 bases from V and 7 bases from J; bases unmatched to any gene: 3. The length of the CDR3 is 14 residues. Germline CDR1 is SNHLY and CDR2 is FYNNEI. This chain uses TRBV2 with TRBJ2-1; 11 bases align to TRBD2. The TCR was taken from a woman aged 50 to 65 in good health and CMV-seronegative. The sequenced material came from PBMCs. Here the CDR3 DNA reads TGTGCCAGCAGTGGGACTAGCGGGTTAAATGAGCAGTTCTTC. As protein: CASSGTSGLNEQFF.